What follows is one TCR beta chain and its context. As yet, its antigen is unknown. PCRs each included synthetic TCR analog templates spiked in. Profiling relied on immunoSEQ multiplex PCR, and the TCRdb table lists in-frame clones only, not all of them. The repertoire holds about 95,000 clones, with around 90% as singletons. As for time point: pretreatment peripheral blood. This specimen belongs to a study of PD-L1 blockade in urothelial cancer. Study information: Patients took up atezolizumab in 2014 at 1,200 mg intravenously every 3 weeks. T cells numbered a median of 141,255 in the blood samples. Study-level results: Below-median blood TCR clonality before treatment forecast better survival.

The receptor comes from a man aged 55 to 70 with urothelial cancer. Sequenced material: PBMCs, taken around atezolizumab (anti-PD-L1) treatment.

CDR3 bases: TGTGCCAGCAGCTCCCCAGCGGGAAAGCAGTTCTTC. It codes for CASSSPAGKQFF. J is TRBJ2-1 and V is TRBV7-2; 7 bases match TRBD2. Germline V gene lookup returns CDR1 SGHTA and CDR2 FQGNSA. This CDR3 has 12 amino acids. J lost 11 bases, V lost 4 bases, and 5 bases had no gene match.